A single T cell receptor (beta chain) is shown here with its context. The antigen remains undetermined. The data are from a study of quantifying T cell responses using KT2 cells. At the level of the study: Reverse transcription used primers in the TCR alpha and beta constant regions. The T4 ligation step was estimated to exceed 8.5% efficiency under optimum conditions. Study-level results: Very high KT2 spike-in numbers caused saturation in KT2 sequence detection.

Trimming cost V 2 bases and J 0 bases, with 8 bases left between them. In germline, CDR1 is SGHTA, CDR2 FQGNSA. The CDR3 has 15 residues. The cDNA 3' end received a ligated oligonucleotide with a UMI. First-round PCR used about 4 cycles and beta primers RC1.1 and RC1.2 covering TRBC1 and TRBC2. Each CDR3 protein is one row after TCRdb ran MiXCR on the UMI-ligation and nested PCR reads. Altogether about 41,000 distinct CDR3 sequences are present, more than 15% being singletons, with the ten largest covering around 43%. The sample is PBMC spiked with counted cells of clone KT2. Different KT2-to-PBMC ratios were created with a constant PBMC count.

The clonotype originates from a human donor. Sequencing was done on a sample of PBMCs spiked with cells of the T cell clone KT2. The rearrangement links TRBV7-2 to TRBJ1-3; D ambiguous. CDR3 nucleotides: TGTGCCAGCAGCTTAAGGGTCTCCTCTGGAAACACCATATATTTT. This translates into CASSLRVSSGNTIYF.